Presented here are 29 T cell receptor beta chains from one specimen sequenced in a study of blood T cell repertoires in COVID-19. This table comes from immunoSEQ multiplex PCR, and its TCRdb copy is limited to in-frame clones, with some not included. This table has some 100,000 clones, roughly 80% appearing once. Sample: peripheral blood. Every receptor here comes from an older man with acute or convalescent COVID-19.

The V call is TRBV5-1, the J call TRBJ2-7; 11 bases match TRBD2. Looked up from germline, CDR1 is SGHRS and CDR2 is YFSETQ. The CDR3 totals 16 residues. Trimming removed 0 bases from V and 3 bases from J; junction bases left unmatched: 5. The CDR3 is CASSLDGLAGFYEQYF. In DNA, the CDR3 is TGCGCCAGCAGCTTGGATGGACTAGCGGGTTTCTACGAGCAGTACTTC.

The V and J genes are TRBV10-3 and TRBJ2-1; TRBD2 aligns across 12 bases. The CDR3 has 13 amino acids. Per the germline V gene, CDR1 is ENHRY and CDR2 is SYGVKD. Germline trimming cut 7 bases from V and 8 bases from J; bases unmatched to any gene: 3. Here the CDR3 reads CAIKTSGSDEQFF. The DNA for the CDR3 is TGTGCCATCAAGACTAGCGGGAGTGATGAGCAGTTCTTC.

The V gene is TRBV5-4, the J gene TRBJ1-6; D is uncertain. Per germline, CDR1 SGHNT and CDR2 YYREEE (reference sequence). Deletions cut 2 bases from V and 4 bases from J, with 16 bases between. The CDR3 spans 17 residues. The CDR3: CASSFDGQPQYNSPLHF. Written as DNA, the CDR3 is TGTGCCAGCAGCTTCGATGGGCAGCCCCAATATAATTCACCCCTCCACTTT.

This chain connects TRBV5-1 to TRBJ2-3, with 12 nucleotides matching TRBD2. V lost 3 bases, J lost 7 bases, and 6 bases stayed unmatched. The CDR3 length is 15 residues. From germline, CDR1 is SGHRS and CDR2 YFSETQ. CDR3 DNA: TGCGCCAGCAGCTCGACTAGCGGGAGTGAGAATACGCAGTATTTT. It yields the protein CASSSTSGSENTQYF.

V gene TRBV5-4 combines with J gene TRBJ2-3; TRBD1 aligns across 9 bases. The germline V gene has CDR1 SGHNT and CDR2 YYREEE (reference sequence). This CDR3 comprises 17 residues. The J segment lost 3 bases and the V segment lost 3 bases, leaving 11 bases of the junction unmatched. CDR3 loop: CASSSVGQGKVTDTQYF. The CDR3 coding sequence is TGTGCCAGCAGCTCGGTTGGACAGGGGAAAGTAACAGATACGCAGTATTTT.

The V call is TRBV6-5, the J call TRBJ1-2; 7 bases line up with TRBD1. The germline CDR1 and CDR2 sequences are MNHEY and SVGAGI. Unmatched junction bases numbered 13, after V lost 7 bases and J lost 8 bases. The CDR3 contains 14 residues. The CDR3 region is CASTQTGSETGYTF. CDR3 DNA: TGTGCCAGCACCCAGACAGGGTCTGAGACGGGCTACACCTTC.

Here the CDR3 reads CASSSGFPYGYTF. The CDR3 DNA is TGTGCCAGCAGTTCAGGGTTTCCCTATGGCTACACCTTC. The chain uses TRBV27 and TRBJ1-2; possible D gene TRBD1, 5 bases. The CDR3 is 13 residues long. Germline CDR1 MNHEY, CDR2 SMNVEV (reference sequence). V shed 4 bases and J shed 4 bases, with 10 bases lying between them.

This chain uses TRBV28 with TRBJ2-5; 10 bases are a match to TRBD1. J lost 0 bases, V lost 2 bases, and 9 bases had no gene match. CDR1 is MDHEN and CDR2 is SYDVKM in the germline V gene. The CDR3 is made up of 18 amino acids. CDR3 region: CASSLPHGQGGYQETQYF. The CDR3 DNA follows: TGTGCCAGCAGTTTACCCCACGGACAGGGGGGGTACCAAGAGACCCAGTACTTC.

V and J are TRBV12-3 or TRBV12-4 and TRBJ2-5; D remains unclear. The CDR3 has 13 residues. Trimming removed 6 bases at V and 5 bases at J, with 13 bases between. CDR3 DNA sequence: TGTGCCAGCAGACTTACAGTTACGGAGACCCAGTACTTC. This encodes CASRLTVTETQYF.

The chain has TRBV27 and TRBJ2-2; D possibly corresponds to TRBD2 (5 bases). Germline V lookup: CDR1 MNHEY, CDR2 SMNVEV (reference sequence). Trimming pared 3 bases from V and 1 base from J, leaving 6 bases between. This CDR3 has 14 amino acids. The CDR3 region has the DNA TGTGCCAGCAGTTTTGGGAGGAACACCGGGGAGCTGTTTTTT. It codes for CASSFGRNTGELFF.

This rearrangement joins TRBV20-1 to TRBJ2-7; 7 nucleotides align to TRBD2. Germline trimming cut 5 bases from V and 3 bases from J; bases unmatched to any gene: 1. The length of the CDR3 is 11 residues. CDR1 is DFQATT and CDR2 is SNEGSKA in the germline V gene (reference sequence). CDR3 in amino acids: CSARTSYEQYF. Here the CDR3 DNA reads TGCAGTGCTCGGACTAGCTACGAGCAGTACTTC.

The chain uses TRBV5-1 and TRBJ2-1; D might be TRBD1 (5 bases). Trimming took off 0 bases at V and 13 bases at J, with 11 bases between the two ends. This CDR3 contains 12 residues. Germline V gives CDR1 SGHRS, CDR2 YFSETQ. The CDR3: CASSLGWQGQFF. CDR3 DNA: TGCGCCAGCAGCTTGGGGTGGCAGGGCCAGTTCTTC.

This clone was picked up one time. V usage is TRBV7-9 and J usage is TRBJ2-2, with TRBD2 matching over 7 bases. Germline trimming cut 2 bases from V and 7 bases from J; bases unmatched to any gene: 10. The germline V gene has CDR1 SEHNR and CDR2 FQNEAQ (reference sequence). This CDR3 is 16 amino acids long. Here the CDR3 reads CASSLSGGGPVGELFF. In DNA form, the CDR3 reads TGTGCCAGCAGCTTATCCGGGGGAGGGCCCGTCGGGGAGCTGTTTTTT.

The chain links TRBV5-1 to TRBJ2-7; TRBD1 matches 7 bases. Germline V lookup: CDR1 SGHRS, CDR2 YFSETQ. The V segment lost 1 base and the J segment 2 bases; nucleotides outside the gene matches: 6. This CDR3 comprises 15 residues. The CDR3 here is CASSLLETGTYEQYF. The CDR3 DNA reads TGCGCCAGCAGCTTGCTGGAGACAGGGACCTACGAGCAGTACTTC.

The rearrangement joins TRBV19 to TRBJ1-2; D might be TRBD1 (6 bases). The CDR3 contains 14 residues. Germline V CDR1 and CDR2: LNHDA, SQIVND (reference sequence). V dropped 5 bases and J dropped 4 bases, with 14 bases sitting between them. CDR3 sequence reads: CASSSRTESYGYTF. CDR3 sequence (DNA): TGTGCCAGTAGTTCCAGGACAGAGAGCTATGGCTACACCTTC.

A few counts support this clone. The CDR3, as DNA: TGTGCCACCAGTGACCCTAGGACAGGGGGCAGTGAGCAGTACTTC. As protein: CATSDPRTGGSEQYF. The chain recombines TRBV24-1 with TRBJ2-7, with 11 positions matching TRBD1. Germline CDR1 KGHDR, CDR2 SFDVKD. V gave up 4 bases and J gave up 7 bases; unmatched junction bases: 8. The CDR3 runs to 15 residues.

V and J are TRBV28 and TRBJ1-4; weak D call: TRBD1 (6 bases). The CDR3 length is 14 residues. Germline V gene data show CDR1 as MDHEN and CDR2 as SYDVKM. Trimming removed 4 bases from V and 7 bases from J, with 13 bases in between. The DNA for the CDR3 is TGTGCCAGCAGTTCTGCTGGGGGCGTTGAAAAACTGTTTTTT. This encodes CASSSAGGVEKLFF.

The CDR3 loop reads CASSLDRRGETQYF. The CDR3 bases are TGTGCCAGCAGCTTAGATCGGCGGGGGGAGACCCAGTACTTC. The chain couples TRBV7-8 to TRBJ2-5; 7 nucleotides align to TRBD2. Unmatched junction bases numbered 4, after V lost 1 base and J lost 5 bases. Germline CDR1 reads SGHVS; CDR2 reads FQNEAQ. The CDR3 is 14 residues long. Looking up the rest from reference TRBV7-8 and TRBJ2-5 gives the full variable domain: GAGVSQSPRYKVAKRGQDVALRCDPISGHVSLFWYQQALGQGPEFLTYFQNEAQLDKSGLPSDRFFAERPEGSVSTLKIQRTQQEDSAVYLCASSLDRRGETQYFGPGTRLLVL.

The chain combines TRBV5-1 with TRBJ2-3; 16 nucleotides match TRBD2. Trimming cost V 3 bases and J 2 bases; bases outside gene matches: 12. Germline CDR1 and CDR2: SGHRS and YFSETQ. There are 20 residues in the CDR3. The CDR3 DNA reads TGCGCCAGCAGCTCCGGGACTAGCGGGAGGGCGTCCATGTACACAGATACGCAGTATTTT. It encodes CASSSGTSGRASMYTDTQYF.

The chain is built from TRBV18 and TRBJ1-2; D is possibly TRBD1 (6 bases). Trimming cost V 4 bases and J 2 bases, with 17 bases left between them. Germline values: CDR1 KGHSH, CDR2 LQKENI. The CDR3 is 16 residues long. CDR3 amino acids: CASSQLEGTTNYGYTF. For the CDR3, the DNA is TGTGCCAGCTCACAATTAGAGGGGACAACAAACTATGGCTACACCTTC.

The chain has TRBV3-1 (or the pseudogene TRBV3-2) and TRBJ1-6, with D unclear. Germline V gene sequence: CDR1 LGHDT, CDR2 YNNKEL (reference sequence). Between the trimmed V and J ends, which lost 0 bases and 6 bases, there was a span of 12 bases. The CDR3 loop spans 16 amino acids. CDR3 in DNA: TGTGCCAGCAGCCAAGATAGAGGGAGCCCTAATTCACCCCTCCACTTT. Amino acids: CASSQDRGSPNSPLHF.

This clone showed up many times. V gene TRBV28 combines with J gene TRBJ2-1; D possibly corresponds to TRBD2 (5 bases). Germline CDR1 is MDHEN and CDR2 is SYDVKM. With 4 bases removed from V and 0 bases from J, the gap between germline ends came to 13 bases. The CDR3 sequence is 16 residues long. The CDR3 nucleotides are TGTGCCAGCAGTTCTCCCGCGGAGGTCTCCTACAATGAGCAGTTCTTC. It yields the protein CASSSPAEVSYNEQFF.

The chain couples TRBV6-1 to TRBJ2-7; TRBD2 matches 9 bases. The CDR3 contains 14 residues. CDR1 MNHNS and CDR2 SASEGT come from the germline V gene. V dropped 6 bases and J dropped 0; count of bases not matched to a gene: 3. The CDR3 sequence is CASRETSGSYEQYF. CDR3 bases: TGTGCCAGCAGAGAGACTAGCGGCTCCTACGAGCAGTACTTC.

J is TRBJ1-6 and V is TRBV28, with 7 bases aligning to TRBD1. The CDR3 runs to 15 residues. CDR1 MDHEN and CDR2 SYDVKM come from the germline V gene. V lost 6 bases and J lost 10; bases outside the gene matches: 12. The CDR3 DNA reads as TGTGCCAGCAGCCCCCCTACAGGGGTAAGATCACCCCTCCACTTT. Amino acids: CASSPPTGVRSPLHF.

V is TRBV19 and J is TRBJ2-1; TRBD2 matches at 12 bases. The CDR3 runs 18 residues. Germline-derived CDR1 and CDR2 are LNHDA and SQIVND (reference sequence). V lost 4 bases and J lost 1; bases outside the gene matches: 8. The CDR3 region has the DNA TGTGCCAGTAGTAGGTCTAGCGGGGGGGCCAGGTCCTACAATGAGCAGTTCTTC. Its translation: CASSRSSGGARSYNEQFF. Full variable domain (rest looked up from reference TRBV19 and TRBJ2-1): DGGITQSPKYLFRKEGQNVTLSCEQNLNHDAMYWYRQDPGQGLRLIYYSQIVNDFQKGDIAEGYSVSREKKESFPLTVTSAQKNPTAFYLCASSRSSGGARSYNEQFFGPGTRLTVL.

The chain joins TRBV7-3 to TRBJ2-1, with 7 bases matching TRBD2. The CDR3 runs to 15 residues. Germline V gives CDR1 SGHTA, CDR2 FQGTGA. Trimming took 5 bases from V and 7 from J; bases not matched to a gene: 11. The CDR3 loop reads CASSPGSGMGNEQFF. The CDR3 region has the DNA TGTGCCAGCAGCCCCGGCAGCGGGATGGGGAATGAGCAGTTCTTC.

This clone has only a few counts. V gene TRBV29-1 combines with J gene TRBJ2-1; the match to TRBD2 covers 9 bases. Germline values: CDR1 SQVTM, CDR2 ANQGSEA. Trimming cost V 2 bases and J 7 bases; bases outside gene matches: 6. The CDR3 length is 14 residues. CDR3: CSVEFGSGSNEQFF. The CDR3 DNA reads TGCAGCGTTGAATTTGGTAGCGGGAGTAATGAGCAGTTCTTC.

The gene calls are TRBV4-3 and TRBJ2-1; 10 bases fit TRBD1. The V segment lost 6 bases and the J segment 8 bases; nucleotides outside the gene matches: 10. The length of the CDR3 is 15 residues. Looked up from germline, CDR1 is LGHNA and CDR2 is YSLEER. The CDR3 is CASRPGTGEFDEQFF. The CDR3 DNA reads as TGCGCCAGCAGACCCGGGACAGGGGAATTTGATGAGCAGTTCTTC.

The chain employs TRBV19 and TRBJ1-4, with 11 bases lining up with TRBD1. Unmatched junction bases numbered 5, after V lost 4 bases and J lost 7 bases. This CDR3 is built from 15 residues. Germline CDR1 is LNHDA and CDR2 is SQIVND (reference sequence). The CDR3 protein is CASSTGQGAPEKLFF. The CDR3 bases are TGTGCCAGTAGTACCGGACAGGGGGCGCCTGAAAAACTGTTTTTT.